The 20 T cell receptor beta chains listed next were all sequenced from one sample in a study of early T cells in non-severe SARS-CoV-2 infection. In TCRdb, the 5' RACE reads were re-called with MiXCR into one record per CDR3 protein. The data hold 26,000 or so distinct CDR3 sequences, with less than 6.5% observed a single time. Sequenced: whole blood. The receptors stem from an adult who was a healthcare worker with PCR-confirmed SARS-CoV-2 infection or an uninfected control (not recorded which).

As for this clonotype: Lacking the conserved final phenylalanine or tryptophan, this CDR3 likely reflects a read error. V gene TRBV11-2 combines with J gene TRBJ2-1; 8 bases fit TRBD2. The CDR3 is 16 amino acids. J lost 6 bases, V lost 5 bases, and 12 bases had no gene match. The germline CDR1 and CDR2 sequences are SGHAT and FQNNGV. The CDR3 spells CASSHQGSGGSNEQFI. CDR3 nucleotides: TGTGCCAGCAGCCACCAAGGGAGCGGGGGAAGCAATGAGCAGTTCATC.

The table lists this clonotype with many counts. This chain links TRBV7-2 with TRBJ1-4; the match to TRBD1 covers 9 bases. Per germline, CDR1 SGHTA and CDR2 FQGNSA. The CDR3 is 18 amino acids. The trim removed 3 bases at V and 8 bases at J, leaving 16 bases unmatched. The CDR3 DNA reads as TGTGCCAGCAGCTTCGTCCCGGGACAGGGTTGGGGACGGGAAAAACTGTTTTTT. Its translation: CASSFVPGQGWGREKLFF.

This chain uses TRBV11-2 with TRBJ2-1, with 10 bases matching TRBD2. Germline V gene sequence: CDR1 SGHAT, CDR2 FQNNGV. Trimming cost V 3 bases and J 5 bases; bases outside gene matches: 7. The CDR3 has 16 residues. CDR3 protein: CASSFLIAGGHNEQFF. CDR3 sequence (DNA): TGTGCCAGCAGCTTTCTGATAGCGGGGGGCCACAATGAGCAGTTCTTC. The variable domain in full, completed from reference TRBV11-2 and TRBJ2-1, reads EAGVAQSPRYKIIEKRQSVAFWCNPISGHATLYWYQQILGQGPKLLIQFQNNGVVDDSQLPKDRFSAERLKGVDSTLKIQPAKLEDSAVYLCASSFLIAGGHNEQFFGPGTRLTVL.

This clonotype has only a few counts. This chain uses TRBV6-2 or TRBV6-3 with TRBJ2-5; a weak D match, TRBD2 (6 bases). This CDR3 has 14 amino acids. Trimming took 0 bases from V and 5 from J, leaving 10 bases between them. Looked up from germline, CDR1 is MNHEY and CDR2 is SVGEGT. The DNA of the CDR3 is TGTGCCAGCAGTTACTCGACTAGAGGCGAGACCCAGTACTTC. Residues: CASSYSTRGETQYF.

A few counts support this clonotype. The rearrangement joins TRBV5-1 to TRBJ2-4; unclear D gene. The CDR3 consists of 15 residues. V shed 0 bases and J shed 1 base, with 8 bases lying between them. The germline gives CDR1 SGHRS, CDR2 YFSETQ. Here the CDR3 DNA reads TGCGCCAGCAGCTTGGGAGGCATGGCCAAAAACATTCAGTACTTC. It translates to CASSLGGMAKNIQYF.

This clonotype was found many times. The rearrangement uses TRBV6-6 and TRBJ1-2, with TRBD1 matching 8 bases. Germline V CDR1 and CDR2: MNHNY, SVGAGI (reference sequence). This CDR3 comprises 14 residues. J lost 1 base, V lost 5 bases, and 3 bases had no gene match. This CDR3 reads CASSKGQVNYGYTF. In DNA, the CDR3 is TGTGCCAGCAGTAAGGGACAGGTTAACTATGGCTACACCTTC.

This clonotype occurred many times. The chain has TRBV10-3 and TRBJ1-5, with a weak D call TRBD1 (5 bases). V dropped 8 bases and J dropped 2 bases, with 10 bases sitting between them. This CDR3 region has 13 residues. The germline CDR1 and CDR2 sequences are ENHRY and SYGVKD. Here the CDR3 DNA reads TGTGCCATCCAGGGTGGGGGCAATCAGCCCCAGCATTTT. Residues: CAIQGGGNQPQHF.

This clonotype was observed many times. CDR3 residues: CASSSGQGTQETQYF. In nucleotides, the CDR3 is TGTGCCAGCAGCTCCGGACAGGGGACCCAAGAGACCCAGTACTTC. V usage is TRBV7-9 and J usage is TRBJ2-5, with 9 bases lining up with TRBD1. Germline values: CDR1 SEHNR, CDR2 FQNEAQ (reference sequence). This CDR3 contains 15 residues. The junction had 4 bases not matched to a gene; V was cut back by 4 bases and J by 1 base.

This clonotype was counted at least ten times. The V call is TRBV7-6, the J call TRBJ2-5; D gene uncertain. Trimming left V 5 bases short and J 4 bases short, with 5 bases between. The CDR3 is 11 amino acids. From germline, CDR1 is SGHVS and CDR2 FNYEAQ. CDR3 sequence (DNA): TGTGCCAGCAGCAACAGAGAGACCCAGTACTTC. It encodes CASSNRETQYF.

This clonotype was picked up many times. The chain joins TRBV12-5 to TRBJ2-7; D is unresolved. The germline V and J ends were trimmed by 3 bases and 5 bases, with 14 bases remaining between them. Germline-derived CDR1 and CDR2 are LGHNT and FRNRAP. The CDR3 runs to 14 residues. The CDR3 DNA reads as TGTGCTAGTGGTTTTCCCCCCCACGAGAACGAGCAGTACTTC. This sequence encodes CASGFPPHENEQYF. The whole variable domain, filled in from reference TRBV12-5 and TRBJ2-7, reads DARVTQTPRHKVTEMGQEVTMRCQPILGHNTVFWYRQTMMQGLELLAYFRNRAPLDDSGMPKDRFSAEMPDATLATLKIQPSEPRDSAVYFCASGFPPHENEQYFGPGTRLTVT.

This clonotype has a count of ten or more. J is TRBJ1-1 and V is TRBV29-1; D not certain. The CDR3 length is 12 residues. Germline CDR1 reads SQVTM; CDR2 reads ANQGSEA. The V and J ends lost 6 bases and 1 base respectively, with 9 bases between them. The CDR3 loop reads CSVGRRNTEAFF. The CDR3 DNA sequence: TGCAGCGTCGGGCGTAGGAACACTGAAGCTTTCTTT.

The chain uses TRBV27 and TRBJ1-2; TRBD1 might be the D (6 bases). The CDR3 is 14 residues long. The germline V gene encodes CDR1 MNHEY and CDR2 SMNVEV (reference sequence). V shed 2 bases and J shed 3 bases, with 10 bases lying between them. CDR3: CASSLVGGHYGYTF. In nucleotides, the CDR3 is TGTGCCAGCAGTTTAGTGGGGGGCCACTATGGCTACACCTTC.

This clonotype was observed many times. The gene calls are TRBV7-9 and TRBJ2-6; no definite D call. Germline CDR1 and CDR2: SEHNR and FQNEAQ (reference sequence). The CDR3 loop spans 16 amino acids. Trimming took 0 bases from V and 1 from J, leaving 7 bases between them. The CDR3 region has the DNA TGTGCCAGCAGCTTAGCCCCCGGGTCTGGGGCCAACGTCCTGACTTTC. Encoded protein: CASSLAPGSGANVLTF.

The rearrangement links TRBV12-3 or TRBV12-4 to TRBJ1-4; D is possibly TRBD1 (5 bases). The V and J ends lost 3 bases and 8 bases respectively, with 13 bases between them. The CDR3 loop spans 14 amino acids. The CDR3 DNA reads as TGTGCCAGCAGTTTGGGGGGAGGGATCGAAAAACTGTTTTTT. Translation: CASSLGGGIEKLFF.

This clonotype was seen ten or more times. The V gene is TRBV6-5, the J gene TRBJ2-3; D possibly corresponds to TRBD2 (5 bases). The V gene's germline CDR1 is MNHEY and CDR2 SVGAGI. Deletions cut 6 bases from V and 2 bases from J, with 12 bases between. The CDR3 totals 14 residues. CDR3 DNA sequence: TGTGCCAGCAGCCCCCGCGGGCTCACAGATACGCAGTATTTT. Protein sequence: CASSPRGLTDTQYF.

This clonotype was seen more than once but under ten times. J is TRBJ1-4 and V is TRBV7-9; D remains ambiguous. V was trimmed by 0 bases and J by 3 bases, leaving 14 bases between them. Germline CDR1 is SEHNR and CDR2 is FQNEAQ (reference sequence). The CDR3 covers 17 residues. This CDR3 reads CASSLARGVPANEKLFF. CDR3 nucleotide sequence: TGTGCCAGCAGCTTAGCGCGGGGAGTGCCGGCTAATGAAAAACTGTTTTTT.

There are many counts of this clonotype. The chain recombines TRBV5-6 with TRBJ2-7, with D perhaps matching TRBD1 or TRBD2 (5 bases each). The ends were cut back, 3 bases at V and 2 bases at J, with 15 bases in the middle. The CDR3 extends over 15 amino acids. From germline, CDR1 is SGHDT and CDR2 YYEEEE. The CDR3 DNA sequence: TGTGCCAGCAGCTACGGGCCGCTGGGGGCCTACGAGCAGTACTTC. Its protein is CASSYGPLGAYEQYF.

This clonotype has just a few counts. The chain joins TRBV6-5 to TRBJ1-1; tentatively, D is TRBD1 (6 bases). CDR1 MNHEY and CDR2 SVGAGI come from the germline V gene. The CDR3 sequence is 15 residues long. V lost 6 bases and J 4 bases, leaving 18 bases between the germline ends. CDR3 sequence: CASSPRGGARTEAFF. The CDR3 DNA is TGTGCCAGCAGCCCTAGGGGGGGGGCACGCACTGAAGCTTTCTTT.

The chain combines TRBV7-6 with TRBJ1-4, with a tentative D call TRBD1 (6 bases). CDR3 length equals 19 residues. V gave up 2 bases and J gave up 0 bases, with 19 bases separating them. CDR1 SGHVS and CDR2 FNYEAQ come from the germline V gene. The chain's CDR3 is CASSLSLGGQGATNEKLFF. The CDR3 region has the DNA TGTGCCAGCAGCTTATCCCTCGGGGGGCAAGGGGCAACTAATGAAAAACTGTTTTTT.

This clonotype was observed a few times. The chain is built from TRBV20-1 and TRBJ2-5, with a possible D match to TRBD1 (6 bases). V was shortened by 4 bases and J by 3 bases, with 18 bases between the two germline ends. Per the germline V gene, CDR1 is DFQATT and CDR2 is SNEGSKA (reference sequence). The CDR3 covers 15 residues. The CDR3, as DNA: TGCAGTGCTAACCAAGCAGGGGATTTGGAAGAGACCCAGTACTTC. Its protein is CSANQAGDLEETQYF.